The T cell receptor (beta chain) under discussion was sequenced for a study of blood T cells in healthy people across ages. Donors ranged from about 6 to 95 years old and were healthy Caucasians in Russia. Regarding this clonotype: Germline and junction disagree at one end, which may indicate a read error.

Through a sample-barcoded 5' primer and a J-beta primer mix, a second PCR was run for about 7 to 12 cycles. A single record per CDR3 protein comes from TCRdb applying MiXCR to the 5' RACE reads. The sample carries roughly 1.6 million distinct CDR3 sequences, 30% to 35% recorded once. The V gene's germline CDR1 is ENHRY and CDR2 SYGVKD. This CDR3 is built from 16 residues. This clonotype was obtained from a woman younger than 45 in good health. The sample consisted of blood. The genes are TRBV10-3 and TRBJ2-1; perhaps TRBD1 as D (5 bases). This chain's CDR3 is CAISESRANRTYERFF. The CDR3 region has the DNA TGTGCCATCAGTGAGTCTAGGGCTAACCGGACATATGAGCGGTTCTTC.